This TCR beta chain was sequenced during a study of T cells expressing NK-cell markers. Study summary: CD3+CD56+NKG2C+, CD3+CD56+NKG2C- and CD3+CD56-NKG2C+ T cells, once sorted, supplied the TCR beta repertoires.

Template switching by 5'RACE with UMIs generated the TCR beta cDNA. TCRdb reprocessed the 5' RACE reads; each CDR3 protein has one entry and no DNA is given. Here the sample table reports about 150,000 distinct CDR3 sequences. This CDR3 region has 14 residues. The chain couples TRBV12-3 or TRBV12-4 to TRBJ2-5; checking the TCRdb D call of TRBD1 is not possible without DNA. Sequenced sample: blood T cells: a sorted CD56 or NKG2C T cell subset, CD4+ or CD8+ T cells, or bulk PBMC T cells (not recorded which). The TCR originated in a woman aged 45-65 years in good health. This CDR3 is CASSRAGAGETQYF.